The clone carrying this TCR beta chain has just a few counts. Original analysis: Researchers report that nucleated cell counts were estimated from reference gene primer amplification. The method was immunoSEQ multiplex PCR; TCRdb's version includes in-frame clones alone and lacks a portion of them. V and J calls and clone size are given by that table; D and trimming were obtained from the DNA. The profile shows some 150,000 clones, approximately 87% of them singletons. This sample is drawn from a study of blood T cell repertoires in COVID-19. CDR1 is SNHLY, CDR2 FYNNEI, per germline. The CDR3 extends over 16 amino acids. Unmatched junction bases numbered 9, after V lost 6 bases and J lost 2 bases.

What was sequenced was peripheral blood. The receptor was isolated from a human donor in a cohort sampled during active COVID-19. V is TRBV2 and J is TRBJ2-7; 11 bases map to TRBD2. The CDR3 region has the DNA TGTGCCAGCAGGATTGGCGGGACTAGCGGTACCTACGAGCAGTACGTC. As protein: CASRIGGTSGTYEQYV.